This is a list of T cell receptor beta chains from one sample in a study of cytomegalovirus exposure and HLA in healthy donors. The repertoire was sequenced with immunoSEQ multiplex PCR; TCRdb's copy has only in-frame clones and lacks some. The sample lists 150,000 to 200,000 clones; around 78% were seen once. The sample comprised PBMCs. Receptors were obtained from a man under 40 in good health and CMV-seronegative. Both conserved end residues are part of each CDR3. A D gene is named only where the DNA matches it firmly. Size is omitted from some rows. Given values are once, few, many or a class for expanded clones.

V gene	CDR3 length	J gene	clone size	D gene	CDR3 protein	CDR3 DNA
TRBV6-1	12	TRBJ2-7	few	TRBD1	CASRGQAYEQYF	TGTGCCAGCAGAGGACAGGCTTACGAGCAGTACTTC
TRBV27	12	TRBJ2-1	few	.	CASSLSPGEQFF	TGTGCCAGCAGTTTATCCCCGGGGGAGCAGTTCTTC
TRBV29-1	13	TRBJ2-7	.	TRBD2	CSVVSGSSYEQYF	TGCAGCGTCGTTAGCGGGAGCTCCTACGAGCAGTACTTC
TRBV11-3	16	TRBJ2-1	.	.	CASSLRRGPLYNEQFF	TGTGCCAGCAGCTTAAGGCGCGGCCCCCTCTACAATGAGCAGTTCTTC
TRBV2	13	TRBJ2-7	.	TRBD1	CASRGTGVYEQYF	TGTGCCAGCAGGGGGACAGGGGTCTACGAGCAGTACTTC
TRBV19	17	TRBJ2-4	.	.	CASSIVFSRVAKNIQYF	TGTGCCAGTAGTATAGTCTTTTCACGGGTAGCCAAAAACATTCAGTACTTC
TRBV27	14	TRBJ2-7	.	TRBD2	CASSWTSGTYEQYF	TGTGCCAGCAGCTGGACTAGCGGCACCTACGAGCAGTACTTC
TRBV9	14	TRBJ2-7	.	TRBD1	CASSAQGAAYEQYF	TGTGCCAGCAGCGCCCAGGGGGCGGCCTACGAGCAGTACTTC
TRBV5-1	13	TRBJ2-5	.	TRBD1	CASSFLQGETQYF	TGCGCCAGCAGCTTTCTACAGGGGGAGACCCAGTACTTC
TRBV19	15	TRBJ1-4	.	TRBD1	CASRLTGGVEGKLFF	TGTGCCAGTAGATTAACAGGGGGCGTCGAAGGAAAACTGTTTTTT
TRBV18	15	TRBJ2-1	.	TRBD2	CASSPGSGVGSDAFF	TGTGCCAGCTCACCTGGGAGCGGGGTGGGATCCGATGCGTTCTTC
TRBV7-2	16	TRBJ1-3	few	.	CASSLGIRGSGNTIYF	TGTGCCAGCAGCTTAGGGATCAGGGGTTCTGGAAACACCATATATTTT
TRBV28	18	TRBJ2-3	few	TRBD2	CASSSTRMLAGITDTQYF	TGTGCCAGCAGTTCAACGAGGATGCTAGCGGGGATCACAGATACGCAGTATTTT
TRBV28	14	TRBJ1-2	.	.	CASTLRGAYYGYTF	TGTGCCAGCACCCTCCGTGGGGCTTACTATGGCTACACCTTC
TRBV5-1	14	TRBJ2-7	once	.	CASSLWQGTYEQYF	TGCGCCAGCAGCTTGTGGCAGGGAACCTACGAGCAGTACTTC
TRBV21-1	13	TRBJ1-5	.	.	CASGTGGGQPQHF	TGTGCCAGCGGAACAGGGGGCGGTCAGCCCCAGCATTTT
TRBV28	18	TRBJ2-7	few	.	CASSPPGLVVLGDLGQYF	TGTGCCAGCAGTCCTCCGGGGCTAGTCGTTTTAGGGGACTTAGGGCAGTACTTC
TRBV2	15	TRBJ1-5	.	TRBD1	CASRGQGMSNQPQHF	TGTGCCAGCAGGGGACAGGGGATGAGCAATCAGCCCCAGCATTTT
TRBV27	14	TRBJ2-7	once	TRBD1	CASSLSGTGYEQYF	TGTGCCAGCAGTTTATCAGGGACAGGGTACGAGCAGTACTTC
TRBV10-3	16	TRBJ1-1	.	.	CAISSPSGVMNTEAFF	TGTGCCATCAGTTCCCCGAGCGGAGTCATGAACACTGAAGCTTTCTTT
TRBV5-1	15	TRBJ2-5	.	TRBD1	CASSNGQGGRETQYF	TGCGCCAGCAGTAATGGACAGGGCGGTCGGGAGACCCAGTACTTC
TRBV5-1	15	TRBJ2-3	.	TRBD2	CASMLNSGSGDTQYF	TGCGCCAGCATGTTGAATAGCGGGAGTGGAGATACGCAGTATTTT
TRBV13	17	TRBJ2-7	.	TRBD2	CASSLGGLAEINCEQYF	TGTGCCAGCAGCTTAGGGGGACTAGCGGAGATAAATTGCGAGCAGTACTTC
TRBV29-1	15	TRBJ2-7	once	TRBD1	CSVEDLGTETYEQYF	TGCAGCGTTGAAGATCTGGGGACAGAGACTTACGAGCAGTACTTC
TRBV5-1	15	TRBJ2-3	.	TRBD2	CASSFGLVSTDTQYF	TGCGCCAGCAGTTTTGGACTAGTCTCCACAGATACGCAGTATTTT
TRBV6-5	11	TRBJ1-2	.	TRBD1	CASSAGTGITF	TGTGCCAGCAGCGCCGGGACAGGGATCACCTTC
TRBV7-3	14	TRBJ2-1	.	TRBD2	CASRLAGSSNEQFF	TGTGCCAGCAGACTAGCGGGATCTTCGAATGAGCAGTTCTTC
TRBV4-1	13	TRBJ2-1	.	.	CASSPLGINEQFF	TGCGCCAGCAGCCCACTAGGAATCAATGAGCAGTTCTTC
TRBV5-8	15	TRBJ1-4	.	TRBD1	CASSLRTGNNEKLFF	TGTGCCAGCAGCTTGCGGACAGGGAATAATGAAAAACTGTTTTTT
TRBV6-6	15	TRBJ1-1	.	TRBD1	CASSFDRAKNTEAFF	TGTGCCAGCAGTTTTGACAGGGCAAAGAACACTGAAGCTTTCTTT